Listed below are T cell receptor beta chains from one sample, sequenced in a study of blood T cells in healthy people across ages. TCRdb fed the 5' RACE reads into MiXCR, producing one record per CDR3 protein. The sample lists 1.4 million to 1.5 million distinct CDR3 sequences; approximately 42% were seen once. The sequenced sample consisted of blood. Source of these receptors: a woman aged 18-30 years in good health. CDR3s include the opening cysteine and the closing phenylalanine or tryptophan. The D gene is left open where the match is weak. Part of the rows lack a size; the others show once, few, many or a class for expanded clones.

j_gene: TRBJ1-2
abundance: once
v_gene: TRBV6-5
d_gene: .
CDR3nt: TGTGCCAGCAGTTACTCGATCAGAGCTAACTATGGCTACACCTTC
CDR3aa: CASSYSIRANYGYTF

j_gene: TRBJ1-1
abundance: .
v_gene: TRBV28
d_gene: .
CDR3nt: TGTGCCTGGGGAGGGGACGCAGTTTACACTGAAGCTTTCTTT
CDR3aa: CAWGGDAVYTEAFF

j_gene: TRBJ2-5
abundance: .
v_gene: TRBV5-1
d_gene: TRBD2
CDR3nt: TGCGCCAGCAGCACCTGGACTAGTGAGCAGTACTTC
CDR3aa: CASSTWTSEQYF

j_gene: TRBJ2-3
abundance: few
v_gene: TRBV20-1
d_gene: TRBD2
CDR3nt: TGCAGTGCTAGAGATTCGGGGACTAGCGGGGGGTACCCAGATACGCAGTATTTT
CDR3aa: CSARDSGTSGGYPDTQYF

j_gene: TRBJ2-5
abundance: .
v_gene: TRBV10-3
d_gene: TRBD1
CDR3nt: TGTGCCATCAGTGCCAGCCCCGGACAGGGGGTGCAAGAGACCCAGTACTTC
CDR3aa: CAISASPGQGVQETQYF

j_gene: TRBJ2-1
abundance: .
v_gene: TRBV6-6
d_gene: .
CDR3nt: TGTGCCAGCAGTTACTCGTCCGCTCCCTACAATGAGCAGTTCTTC
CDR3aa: CASSYSSAPYNEQFF

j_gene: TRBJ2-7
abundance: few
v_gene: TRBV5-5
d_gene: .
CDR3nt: TGTGCCAGCACCGTAGCTTCAGCCCACGAGCAGTACTTC
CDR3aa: CASTVASAHEQYF

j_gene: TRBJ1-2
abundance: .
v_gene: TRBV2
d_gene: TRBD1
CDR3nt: TGTGCCGGCCAAACCGAGGGACAGTTTTATGGCTACACCTTC
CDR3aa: CAGQTEGQFYGYTF

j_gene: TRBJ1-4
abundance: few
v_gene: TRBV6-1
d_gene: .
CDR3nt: TGTGCCAGCAGTGAAGCCAGGGTCAGGGAAAAACTGTTTTTT
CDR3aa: CASSEARVREKLFF

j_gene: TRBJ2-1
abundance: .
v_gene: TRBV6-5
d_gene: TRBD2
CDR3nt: TGTGCCAGCAGTTACTCCTTGGGACTAGGGTATGAGCAGTTCTTC
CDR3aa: CASSYSLGLGYEQFF

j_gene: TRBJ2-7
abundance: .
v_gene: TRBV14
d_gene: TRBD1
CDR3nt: TGTGCCAGCAGCCAATTCGGGACAGGGGTTGTGCAGTACTTC
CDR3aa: CASSQFGTGVVQYF

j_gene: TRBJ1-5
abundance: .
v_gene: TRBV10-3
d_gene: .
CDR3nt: TGTGCCATCAGTGAGTCTGGGGGGGCAAAGCCCCAGCATTTT
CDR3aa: CAISESGGAKPQHF

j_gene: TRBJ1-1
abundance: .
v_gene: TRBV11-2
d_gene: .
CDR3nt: TGTGCCAGCAGCTCCCTGGGCCCCGAAAACACTGAAGCTTTCTTT
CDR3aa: CASSSLGPENTEAFF

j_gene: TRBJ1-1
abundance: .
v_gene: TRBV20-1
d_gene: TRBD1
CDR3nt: TGCAGTGCTAGAGTAAGAGGGGGCGGCACTGAAGCTTTCTTT
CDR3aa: CSARVRGGGTEAFF

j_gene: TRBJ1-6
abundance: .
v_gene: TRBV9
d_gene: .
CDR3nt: TGTGCCAGCAGCGCCGCTGGGGGTCATAATTCACCCCTCCACTTT
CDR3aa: CASSAAGGHNSPLHF

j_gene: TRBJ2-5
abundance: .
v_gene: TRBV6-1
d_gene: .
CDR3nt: TGTGCCAGCAGTGAAGGCGCTAGCCCTGGGGGGACCCAGTACTTC
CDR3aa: CASSEGASPGGTQYF

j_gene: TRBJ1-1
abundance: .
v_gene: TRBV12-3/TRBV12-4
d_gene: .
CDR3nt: TGTGCCAGCGCCGGGGACCTGAACACTGAAGCTTTCTTT
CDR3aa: CASAGDLNTEAFF

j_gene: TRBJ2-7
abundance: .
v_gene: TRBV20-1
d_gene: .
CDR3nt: TGCAGTGCCGTTAGTGGGGCCCGAACCTACGAGCAGTACTTC
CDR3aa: CSAVSGARTYEQYF

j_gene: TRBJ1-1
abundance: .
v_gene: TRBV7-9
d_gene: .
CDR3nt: TGTGCCAGCAGCCCCCGAGGGCGGGCGCGGGGCACTGAAGCTTTCTTT
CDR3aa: CASSPRGRARGTEAFF

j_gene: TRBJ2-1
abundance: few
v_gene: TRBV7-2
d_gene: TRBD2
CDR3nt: TGTGCCAGCAGCTACGGTAAGCTAGCGGAGAGCTCCTACAATGAGCAGTTCTTC
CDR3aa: CASSYGKLAESSYNEQFF

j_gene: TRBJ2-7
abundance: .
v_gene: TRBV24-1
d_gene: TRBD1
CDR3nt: TGTGCCACCAGTGACCGGACAGGGGCCTACAATGAGCAGTACTTC
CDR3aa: CATSDRTGAYNEQYF

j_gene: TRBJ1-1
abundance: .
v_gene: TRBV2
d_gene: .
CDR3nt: TGTGCCAGCAGTGATACACGGCGCGTGACTGAAGCTTTCTTT
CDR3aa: CASSDTRRVTEAFF

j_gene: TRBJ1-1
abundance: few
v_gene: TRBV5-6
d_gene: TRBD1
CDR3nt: TGTGCCAGCAGCCCCAGGAGGGGGCGAGGGACTGAAGCTTTCTTT
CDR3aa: CASSPRRGRGTEAFF

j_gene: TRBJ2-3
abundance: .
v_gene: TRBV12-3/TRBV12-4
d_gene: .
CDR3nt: TGTGCCAGCAGTTTAGTAACTCCTGGGGGGCAGACAGATACGCAGTATTTT
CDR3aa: CASSLVTPGGQTDTQYF

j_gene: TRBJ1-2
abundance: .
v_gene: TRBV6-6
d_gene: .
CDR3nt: TGTGCCAGCAGTTACAGGGGAAGATATGGCTACACCTTC
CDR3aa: CASSYRGRYGYTF

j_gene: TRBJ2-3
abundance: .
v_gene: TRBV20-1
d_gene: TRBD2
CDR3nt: TGCAGTGCTAGAGACCGACTAGCGGGGACCACAGATACGCAGTATTTT
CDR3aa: CSARDRLAGTTDTQYF

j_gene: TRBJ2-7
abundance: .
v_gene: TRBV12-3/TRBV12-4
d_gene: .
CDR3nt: TGTGCCAGCAGTGAGAGCAATGAGCAGTACTTC
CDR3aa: CASSESNEQYF

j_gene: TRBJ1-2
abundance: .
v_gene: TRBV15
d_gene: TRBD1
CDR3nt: TGTGCCACCAGCGGACAAGGGGGACAGGGGAGAGGATATGGCTACACCTTC
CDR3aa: CATSGQGGQGRGYGYTF

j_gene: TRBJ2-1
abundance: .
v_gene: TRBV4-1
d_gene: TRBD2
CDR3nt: TGCGCCAGCAGCCAAGTCGCGGGAGCACAGTTCTTC
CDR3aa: CASSQVAGAQFF

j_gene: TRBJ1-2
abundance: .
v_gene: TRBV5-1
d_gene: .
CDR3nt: TGCGCCAGCAGCAGGGACTTGACAGACTATGGCTACACCTTC
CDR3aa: CASSRDLTDYGYTF

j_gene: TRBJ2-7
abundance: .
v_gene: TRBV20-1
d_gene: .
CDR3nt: TGCAGTGCTAGATACGGGACGGGTTCCTACGAGCAGTACTTC
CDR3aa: CSARYGTGSYEQYF

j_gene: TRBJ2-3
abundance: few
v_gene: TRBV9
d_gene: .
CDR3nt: TGTGCCAGCAGCGTGGGACAAGACTATACGCAGTATTTT
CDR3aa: CASSVGQDYTQYF

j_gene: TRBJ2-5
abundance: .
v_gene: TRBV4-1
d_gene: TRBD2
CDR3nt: TGCGCCAGCAGCCAACCAGGGACTAGCGGGGCCCAACGGACCCAGTACTTC
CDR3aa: CASSQPGTSGAQRTQYF

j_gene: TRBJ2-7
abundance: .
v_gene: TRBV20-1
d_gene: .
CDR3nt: TGCAGTGCTAGGGGTAATTCAGACAGTTCCTCCTACGAGCAGTACTTC
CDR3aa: CSARGNSDSSSYEQYF

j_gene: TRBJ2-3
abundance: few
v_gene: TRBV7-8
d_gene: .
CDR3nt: TGTGCCAGCAGCCCTCAGGGGGGGGGCTGGCGGGCAGATACGCAGTATTTT
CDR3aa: CASSPQGGGWRADTQYF

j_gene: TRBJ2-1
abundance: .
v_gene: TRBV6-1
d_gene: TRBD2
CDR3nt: TGTGCCAGCAGTGAACTTTCTAGCGGGGGGGCAAATGAGCAGTTCTTC
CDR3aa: CASSELSSGGANEQFF

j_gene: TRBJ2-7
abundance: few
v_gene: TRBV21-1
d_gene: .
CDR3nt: TGTGCCAGCAGCTCCACCCAGGACGACAAATTCTACGAGCAGTACTTC
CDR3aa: CASSSTQDDKFYEQYF